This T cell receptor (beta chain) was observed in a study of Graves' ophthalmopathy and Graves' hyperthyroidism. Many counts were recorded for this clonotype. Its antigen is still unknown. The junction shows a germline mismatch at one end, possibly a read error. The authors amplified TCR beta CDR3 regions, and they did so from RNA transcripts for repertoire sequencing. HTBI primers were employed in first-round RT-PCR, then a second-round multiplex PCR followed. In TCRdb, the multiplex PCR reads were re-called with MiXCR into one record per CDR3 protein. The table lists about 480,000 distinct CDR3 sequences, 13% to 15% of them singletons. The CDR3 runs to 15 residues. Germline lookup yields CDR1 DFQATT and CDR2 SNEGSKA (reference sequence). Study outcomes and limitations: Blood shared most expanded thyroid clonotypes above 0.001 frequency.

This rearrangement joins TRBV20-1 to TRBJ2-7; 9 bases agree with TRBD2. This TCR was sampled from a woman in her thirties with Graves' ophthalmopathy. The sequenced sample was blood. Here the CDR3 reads CSARVLAGESYEQHF. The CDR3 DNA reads TGCAGTGCTAGAGTTTTAGCGGGAGAATCCTACGAGCAGCACTTC.